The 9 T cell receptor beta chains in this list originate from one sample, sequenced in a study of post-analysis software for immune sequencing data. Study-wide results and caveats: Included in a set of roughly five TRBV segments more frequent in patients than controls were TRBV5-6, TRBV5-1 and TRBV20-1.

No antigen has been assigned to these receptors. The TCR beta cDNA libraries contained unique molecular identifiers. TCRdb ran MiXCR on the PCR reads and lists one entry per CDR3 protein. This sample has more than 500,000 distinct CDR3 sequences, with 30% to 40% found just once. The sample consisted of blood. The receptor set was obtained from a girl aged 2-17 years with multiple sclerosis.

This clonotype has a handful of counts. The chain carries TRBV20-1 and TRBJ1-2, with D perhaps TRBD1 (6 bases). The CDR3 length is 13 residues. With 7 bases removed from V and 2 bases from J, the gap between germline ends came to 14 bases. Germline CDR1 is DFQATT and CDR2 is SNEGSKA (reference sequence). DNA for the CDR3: TGCAGTGGAGGGGGAAGGGGCAACTATGGCTACACCTTC. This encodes CSGGGRGNYGYTF.

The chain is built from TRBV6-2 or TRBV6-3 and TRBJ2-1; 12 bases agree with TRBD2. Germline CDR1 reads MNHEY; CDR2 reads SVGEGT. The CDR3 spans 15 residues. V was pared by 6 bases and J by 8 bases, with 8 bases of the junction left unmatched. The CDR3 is CASRRTSGGRYEQFF. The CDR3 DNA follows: TGTGCCAGCAGACGAACTAGCGGGGGGCGTTATGAGCAGTTCTTC.

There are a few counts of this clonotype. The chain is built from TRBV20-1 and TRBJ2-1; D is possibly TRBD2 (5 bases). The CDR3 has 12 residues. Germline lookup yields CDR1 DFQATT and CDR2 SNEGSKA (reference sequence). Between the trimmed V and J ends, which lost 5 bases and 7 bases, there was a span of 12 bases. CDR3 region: CSASTGFNEQFF. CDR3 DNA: TGCAGTGCTTCAACGGGGTTTAATGAGCAGTTCTTC.

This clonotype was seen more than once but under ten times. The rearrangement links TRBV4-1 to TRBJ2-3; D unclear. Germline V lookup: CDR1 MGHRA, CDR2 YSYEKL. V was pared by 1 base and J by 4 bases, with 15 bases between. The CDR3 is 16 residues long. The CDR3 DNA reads TGCGCCAGCAGCCAAGTACGGAACTCCCAGGCAGATACGCAGTATTTT. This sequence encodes CASSQVRNSQADTQYF.

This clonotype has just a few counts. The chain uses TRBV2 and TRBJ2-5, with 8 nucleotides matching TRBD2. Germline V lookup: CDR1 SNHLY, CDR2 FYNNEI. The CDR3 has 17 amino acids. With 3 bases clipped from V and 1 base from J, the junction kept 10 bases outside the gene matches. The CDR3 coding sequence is TGTGCCAGCAGTGAGGGACGGGCGGGGGGAATCCAAGAGACCCAGTACTTC. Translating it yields CASSEGRAGGIQETQYF. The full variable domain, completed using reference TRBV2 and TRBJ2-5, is EPEVTQTPSHQVTQMGQEVILRCVPISNHLYFYWYRQILGQKVEFLVSFYNNEISEKSEIFDDQFSVERPDGSNFTLKIRSTKLEDSAMYFCASSEGRAGGIQETQYFGPGTRLLVL.

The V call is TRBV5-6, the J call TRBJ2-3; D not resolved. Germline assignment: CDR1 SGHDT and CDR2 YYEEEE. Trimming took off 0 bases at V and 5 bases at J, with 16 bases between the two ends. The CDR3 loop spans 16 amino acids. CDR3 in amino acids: CASSLEPIPGGDTQYF. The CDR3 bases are TGTGCCAGCAGCTTGGAACCGATCCCGGGCGGAGATACGCAGTATTTT.

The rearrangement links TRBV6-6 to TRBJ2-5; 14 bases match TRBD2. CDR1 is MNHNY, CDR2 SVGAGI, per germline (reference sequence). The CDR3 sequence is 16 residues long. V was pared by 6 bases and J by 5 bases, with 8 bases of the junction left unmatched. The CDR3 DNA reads TGTGCCAGCAGCCCTCGACTAGCGGGGGGGCACGAGACCCAGTACTTC. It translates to CASSPRLAGGHETQYF.

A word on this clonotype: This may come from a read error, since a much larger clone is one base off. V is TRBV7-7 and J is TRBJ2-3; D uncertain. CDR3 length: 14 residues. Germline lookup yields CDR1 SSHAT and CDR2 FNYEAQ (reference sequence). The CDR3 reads CTSSPSPGPDTQYF. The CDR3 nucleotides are TGTACCAGCAGCCCCTCCCCAGGCCCAGATACGCAGTATTTT. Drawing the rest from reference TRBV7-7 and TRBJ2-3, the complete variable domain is GAGVSQSPRYKVTKRGQDVTLRCDPISSHATLYWYQQALGQGPEFLTYFNYEAQPDKSGLPSDRFSAERPEGSISTLTIQRTEQRDSAMYRCTSSPSPGPDTQYFGPGTRLTVL.

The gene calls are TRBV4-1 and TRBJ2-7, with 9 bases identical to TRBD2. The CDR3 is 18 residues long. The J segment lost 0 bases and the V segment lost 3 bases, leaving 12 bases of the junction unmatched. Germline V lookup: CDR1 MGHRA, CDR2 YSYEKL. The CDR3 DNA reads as TGCGCCAGCAGCCACTCAAGATGGGAGACTAGCGGCTCCTACGAGCAGTACTTC. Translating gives CASSHSRWETSGSYEQYF.